This TCR beta chain was captured in a study of regulatory T cells in long-lasting Graves disease. Arm-PCR with iRepertoire HTBI primers amplified the CDR3 regions for these TCR beta libraries. Each CDR3 protein gets one entry after TCRdb re-called the multiplex PCR reads with MiXCR. The sample gives hundreds of thousands of distinct CDR3 sequences, about 13% of which show up once; roughly a tenth is in the top ten. Time point indicated: newly diagnosed GD, antithyroid drugs for less than 3 months. Generation of the TCR library employed RNA extracted from PBMCs. In its sample, this clonotype was seen a few times. Germline CDR1 is SGHDT and CDR2 is YYEEEE. This CDR3 has 17 residues. The junction had 13 bases not matched to a gene; V was cut back by 0 bases and J by 8 bases. These data were likewise used in another study, on T cells in Graves' hyperthyroidism and ophthalmopathy.

Sequenced material: peripheral blood mononuclear cells (PBMCs), taken at new diagnosis, from a patient treated with antithyroid drugs. This chain connects TRBV5-6 to TRBJ2-3, with 9 bases identical to TRBD2. This sequence was found in a man aged 25 to 40 with Graves disease. The CDR3 coding sequence is TGTGCCAGCAGCTTGGGAGTTGCGGGACTAGCCCTCGCTACGCAGTATTTT. It is translated as CASSLGVAGLALATQYF.